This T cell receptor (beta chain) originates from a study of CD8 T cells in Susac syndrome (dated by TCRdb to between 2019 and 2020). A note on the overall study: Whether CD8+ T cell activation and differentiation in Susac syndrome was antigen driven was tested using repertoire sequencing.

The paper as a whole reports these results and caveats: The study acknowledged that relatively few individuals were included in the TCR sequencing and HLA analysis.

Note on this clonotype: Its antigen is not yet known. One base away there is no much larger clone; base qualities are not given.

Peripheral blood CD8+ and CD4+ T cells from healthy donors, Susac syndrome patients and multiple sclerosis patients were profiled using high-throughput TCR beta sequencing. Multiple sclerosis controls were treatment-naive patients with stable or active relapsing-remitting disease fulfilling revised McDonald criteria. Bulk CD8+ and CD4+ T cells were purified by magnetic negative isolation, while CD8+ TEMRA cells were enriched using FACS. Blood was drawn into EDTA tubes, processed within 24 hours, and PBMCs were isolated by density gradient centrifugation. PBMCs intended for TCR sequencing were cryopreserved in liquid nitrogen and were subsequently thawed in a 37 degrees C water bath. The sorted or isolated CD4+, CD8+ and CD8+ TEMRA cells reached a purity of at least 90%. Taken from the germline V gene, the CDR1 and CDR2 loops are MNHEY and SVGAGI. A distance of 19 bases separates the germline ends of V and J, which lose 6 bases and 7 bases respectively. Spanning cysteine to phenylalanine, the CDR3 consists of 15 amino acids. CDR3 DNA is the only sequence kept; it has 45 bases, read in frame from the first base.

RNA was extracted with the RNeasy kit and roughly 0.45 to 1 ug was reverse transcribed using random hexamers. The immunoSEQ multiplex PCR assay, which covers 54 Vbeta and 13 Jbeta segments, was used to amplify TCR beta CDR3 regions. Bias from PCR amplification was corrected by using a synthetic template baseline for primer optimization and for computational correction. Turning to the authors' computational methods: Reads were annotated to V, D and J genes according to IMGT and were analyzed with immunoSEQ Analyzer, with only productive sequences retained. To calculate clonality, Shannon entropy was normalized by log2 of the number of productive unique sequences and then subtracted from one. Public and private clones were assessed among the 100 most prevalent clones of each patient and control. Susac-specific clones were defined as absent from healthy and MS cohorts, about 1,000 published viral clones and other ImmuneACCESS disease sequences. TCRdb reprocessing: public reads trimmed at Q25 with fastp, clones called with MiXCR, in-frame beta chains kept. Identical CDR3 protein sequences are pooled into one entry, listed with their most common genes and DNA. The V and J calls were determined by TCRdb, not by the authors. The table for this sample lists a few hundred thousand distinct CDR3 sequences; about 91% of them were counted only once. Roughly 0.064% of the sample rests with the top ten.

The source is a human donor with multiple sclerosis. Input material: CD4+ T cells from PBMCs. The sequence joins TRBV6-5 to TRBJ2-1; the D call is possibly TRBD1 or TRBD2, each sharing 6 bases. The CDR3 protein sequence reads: CASSRVGAGRNEQFF. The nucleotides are TGTGCCAGCAGCCGAGTGGGGGCGGGGCGTAATGAGCAGTTCTTC.